Detailed here is one T cell receptor (beta chain). This sample was included in a study of shared clonotypes between healthy human individuals. The protocol was immunoSEQ multiplex PCR, while the TCRdb copy is restricted to in-frame clones and leaves out a portion. The table has more than 500,000 clones, roughly 95% seen once; the top ten hold around 0.067%. The CDR3 consists of 17 residues. From germline, CDR1 is SGDLS and CDR2 YYNGEE. Trimming left V 4 bases short and J 2 bases short, with 21 bases between. This clonotype was sampled from a woman in her 30s in good health. The genes are TRBV9 and TRBJ2-5, with a possible D match to TRBD1 (5 bases). Sequences were obtained from naive CD4+ T cells sorted from blood. The subset is: CD45RA+ positively selected. CDR3 sequence: CASSPQGNSRRQETQYF. CDR3 nucleotides: TGTGCCAGCAGCCCCCAGGGAAACAGTCGCCGTCAAGAGACCCAGTACTTC.